Following are 28 T cell receptor beta chains from one sample sequenced in a study of T-cell memory formation after mild COVID-19 (dated by TCRdb to the early 2020s). Library method: 5' RACE. Sequencing instrument: Illumina NovaSeq 6000. The raw public reads went through TCRdb reprocessing: fastp at Q25, MiXCR clone calling, in-frame beta chains kept. Rows with a matching CDR3 protein are joined into one entry that keeps the most common DNA and genes. The sample table lists 400,000 to 500,000 distinct CDR3 sequences, 20% of them with a count of one. Roughly 8.4% of the sample comes from the top ten. The sample taken for sequencing was PBMCs or a T cell subset sorted from them (not recorded which). The source of these receptors is an adult woman who had mild COVID-19 (a few samples of this study predate the infection). The sample titles of this study are shuffled in the database, so cell type and time point are left out; the donor was told from shared clones.

This sequence joins TRBV5-6 and TRBJ2-7; 13 bases line up with TRBD2. Germline trimming cut 1 base from V and 11 bases from J; bases unmatched to any gene: 15. CDR3 length equals 17 residues. CDR1 is SGHDT and CDR2 is YYEEEE in the germline V gene. The CDR3 is CASSLRGTSGTLVLKYF. In nucleotides, the CDR3 is TGTGCCAGCAGCTTGAGAGGGACTAGCGGGACCCTGGTATTGAAGTACTTC.

The chain couples TRBV6-1 to TRBJ2-3; perhaps TRBD1 as D (6 bases). The CDR3 is made up of 14 amino acids. Germline values: CDR1 MNHNS, CDR2 SASEGT. The V and J ends lost 6 bases and 3 bases respectively, with 13 bases between them. The CDR3 sequence: CASRTGGKTDTQYF. CDR3 bases: TGTGCCAGCAGGACAGGAGGAAAGACAGATACGCAGTATTTT.

This rearrangement joins TRBV11-2 to TRBJ1-1; 9 bases agree with TRBD1. This CDR3 contains 14 residues. Germline V gene sequence: CDR1 SGHAT, CDR2 FQNNGV. With V trimmed by 5 bases and J by 5 bases, 6 bases remained unmatched. The CDR3 sequence is CASSPTGGRTEAFF. In nucleotides, the CDR3 is TGTGCCAGCAGCCCGACAGGGGGGAGGACTGAAGCTTTCTTT.

The chain has TRBV3-1 and TRBJ2-2, with D unclear. CDR1 is LGHDT, CDR2 YNNKEL, per germline (reference sequence). Trimming left V 4 bases short and J 0 bases short, with 12 bases between. The length of the CDR3 is 16 residues. The CDR3 nucleotides read TGTGCCAGCAGCCCCCGTCGCGGTTCGAACACCGGGGAGCTGTTTTTT. As protein: CASSPRRGSNTGELFF.

This clonotype was observed a few times. The chain couples TRBV7-2 to TRBJ2-7, with 11 positions matching TRBD2. This CDR3 contains 15 residues. Trimming took 6 bases from V and 2 from J; bases not matched to a gene: 6. Germline lookup yields CDR1 SGHTA and CDR2 FQGNSA. Written as DNA, the CDR3 is TGTGCCAGCAGACCGGGACTAGCGGACGCCTACGAGCAGTACTTC. It codes for CASRPGLADAYEQYF.

The rearrangement joins TRBV7-9 to TRBJ2-7; 7 bases match TRBD1. Trimming at V came to 5 bases and at J to 6 bases, leaving 10 bases not matched to a gene. Germline-derived CDR1 and CDR2 are SEHNR and FQNEAQ (reference sequence). The CDR3 runs to 14 residues. CDR3 in DNA: TGTGCCAGCAGCGTAACAGGGGTTACCCTCGAGCAGTACTTC. It codes for CASSVTGVTLEQYF.

V and J are TRBV5-1 and TRBJ1-3, with D hard to call. This CDR3 spans 15 amino acids. V shed 1 base and J shed 0 bases, with 8 bases lying between them. Germline V gene data show CDR1 as SGHRS and CDR2 as YFSETQ. Written as DNA, the CDR3 is TGCGCCAGCAGCTTGCCGACGCGCTCTGGAAACACCATATATTTT. Protein sequence: CASSLPTRSGNTIYF.

This clonotype turned up a few times. The V gene is TRBV5-1, the J gene TRBJ2-6, with TRBD2 identical over 7 bases. With V trimmed by 1 base and J by 5 bases, 18 bases remained unmatched. The CDR3 totals 20 residues. The germline gives CDR1 SGHRS, CDR2 YFSETQ. This CDR3 is CASSLPGLSPVFARANVLTF. The DNA for the CDR3 is TGCGCCAGCAGCTTGCCGGGACTATCGCCAGTCTTCGCAAGGGCCAACGTCCTGACTTTC. The full variable domain, in which reference TRBV5-1 and TRBJ2-6 provide the parts outside the CDR3, is KAGVTQTPRYLIKTRGQQVTLSCSPISGHRSVSWYQQTPGQGLQFLFEYFSETQRNKGNFPGRFSGRQFSNSRSEMNVSTLELGDSALYLCASSLPGLSPVFARANVLTFGAGSRLTVL.

This clonotype was detected a few times. The chain links TRBV12-3 or TRBV12-4 to TRBJ1-6; the D gene is possibly TRBD1 (5 bases). The length of the CDR3 is 15 residues. Trimming shortened V by 7 bases and J by 8 bases, and 18 bases separated the two germline ends. The CDR3 region is CASTSTAPGDSPLHF. The DNA for the CDR3 is TGTGCCAGCACCTCGACGGCCCCGGGGGATTCACCCCTCCACTTT.

This clonotype was detected only a few times. The chain uses TRBV5-1 and TRBJ1-2, with D maybe TRBD1 (5 bases). Germline assignment: CDR1 SGHRS and CDR2 YFSETQ. This CDR3 is 13 amino acids long. V lost 0 bases and J lost 8, with 11 bases in between. The CDR3 sequence is CASSLAGKSGYTF. Written as DNA, the CDR3 is TGCGCCAGCAGCTTGGCAGGGAAAAGCGGCTACACCTTC.

This clonotype was detected a few times. The genes are TRBV5-1 and TRBJ2-3; 10 bases are a match to TRBD1. The CDR3 has 17 residues. Germline V gives CDR1 SGHRS, CDR2 YFSETQ. The V segment lost 5 bases and the J segment 0 bases; nucleotides outside the gene matches: 9. As DNA, the CDR3 is TGCGCCAGCAGGCGCCCCCCGGGACAGGGGAGCACAGATACGCAGTATTTT. This codes for CASRRPPGQGSTDTQYF.

This clonotype was seen only a few times. J is TRBJ1-4 and V is TRBV7-9, with 7 bases matching TRBD1. The CDR3 contains 19 residues. After removal of 5 bases from V and 0 bases from J, the junction contained 15 bases not matched to a gene. The V gene's germline CDR1 is SEHNR and CDR2 FQNEAQ (reference sequence). The CDR3 DNA follows: TGTGCCAGCAGCGACCCGGGACAGAACGAGTTTGCAACTAATGAAAAACTGTTTTTT. It is translated as CASSDPGQNEFATNEKLFF.

CDR3 DNA sequence: TGTGCCAGCAGCCCAGTCCCGGCCTCAGATACGCAGTATTTT. It is translated as CASSPVPASDTQYF. V and J are TRBV4-2 and TRBJ2-3; no definite D call. The germline CDR1 and CDR2 sequences are LGHNA and YNFKEQ. V dropped 4 bases and J dropped 4 bases, with 12 bases sitting between them. CDR3 size: 14 residues.

In this sample, this clonotype turned up many times. The chain is built from TRBV12-3 or TRBV12-4 and TRBJ2-7; the D call may be TRBD1 or TRBD2 (5 bases each). The germline V and J ends were trimmed by 3 bases and 2 bases, with 14 bases remaining between them. The CDR3 is 15 residues long. The CDR3 region is CASSLGTMGPYEQYF. The CDR3 DNA reads as TGTGCCAGCAGTTTGGGGACCATGGGGCCCTACGAGCAGTACTTC.

This clonotype was observed a few times. The rearrangement links TRBV6-5 to TRBJ2-1; D may be TRBD2 (5 bases). There are 15 residues in the CDR3. Germline CDR1 reads MNHEY; CDR2 reads SVGAGI. The ends were cut back, 6 bases at V and 9 bases at J, with 21 bases in the middle. CDR3: CASSTFKAVSSEQFF. The CDR3 DNA sequence: TGTGCCAGCAGCACTTTTAAAGCGGTATCTTCTGAGCAGTTCTTC.

This chain joins TRBV12-3 or TRBV12-4 and TRBJ2-5; D ambiguous. Trimming removed 6 bases from V and 2 bases from J, with 10 bases in between. This CDR3 is 13 amino acids long. The CDR3 nucleotides read TGTGCCAGCAGACTCGCCGGGCAAGAGACCCAGTACTTC. This codes for CASRLAGQETQYF.

A few counts support this clonotype. J is TRBJ2-2 and V is TRBV12-3 or TRBV12-4; D is possibly TRBD1 (6 bases). V was cut by 2 bases and J by 4 bases, with 14 bases left in between. The CDR3 length is 16 residues. The DNA for the CDR3 is TGTGCCAGCAGTTTAAGGGGCCAAGGGGGCACCGGGGAGCTGTTTTTT. Translating it yields CASSLRGQGGTGELFF.

This chain uses TRBV12-3 or TRBV12-4 with TRBJ1-1; TRBD1 is a possible D gene (6 bases). The CDR3 is made up of 17 amino acids. With 5 bases removed from V and 0 bases from J, the gap between germline ends came to 19 bases. Written as DNA, the CDR3 is TGTGCCAGCAGTGTTACGAGAGACAGGCCAATGAACACTGAAGCTTTCTTT. Its protein product is CASSVTRDRPMNTEAFF.

This clonotype has a count of ten or more. V usage is TRBV10-3 and J usage is TRBJ2-7; D gene ambiguous. The CDR3 length is 12 residues. The germline gives CDR1 ENHRY, CDR2 SYGVKD. The V end lost 2 bases, the J end lost 6 bases, and 8 bases lay between the germline ends. The CDR3 is CAISEQVPEQYF. CDR3 nucleotide sequence: TGTGCCATCAGTGAGCAGGTTCCCGAGCAGTACTTC.

The chain joins TRBV21-1 to TRBJ2-5; the listed D gene, TRBD2, was not tested against the DNA. TRBV21-1 is a listed pseudogene. CDR3 length equals 15 residues. CDR3 DNA: TGTGCCAGCAGCAAAGTGGAGGGAACCGCCGGGACCCAGTACTTC. Protein product: CASSKVEGTAGTQYF.

This clonotype was observed a handful of times. The DNA of the CDR3 is TGTGCCAGCAGCTTAGACGGGGGGGCCTACTATGGCTACACCTTC. Translating it yields CASSLDGGAYYGYTF. The chain joins TRBV7-9 to TRBJ1-2, with D perhaps matching TRBD1 (6 bases). Germline CDR1 SEHNR, CDR2 FQNEAQ (reference sequence). This CDR3 comprises 15 residues. Trimming removed 1 base from V and 3 bases from J, with 12 bases in between.

This clonotype was observed a handful of times. The V gene is TRBV5-1, the J gene TRBJ1-2, with a tentative D call TRBD1 (5 bases). Germline CDR1 SGHRS, CDR2 YFSETQ. The CDR3 has 16 residues. Trimming took off 3 bases at V and 1 base at J, with 16 bases between the two ends. The CDR3: CASSSGQGTFNYGYTF. CDR3 DNA sequence: TGCGCCAGCAGCTCCGGGCAGGGTACATTTAACTATGGCTACACCTTC.

This clonotype showed up many times. This chain joins TRBV6-5 and TRBJ2-7; 8 positions match TRBD2. Per germline, CDR1 MNHEY and CDR2 SVGAGI. This CDR3 has 15 residues. Germline trimming cut 2 bases from V and 2 bases from J; bases unmatched to any gene: 5. The CDR3 here is CASSYRLGLAYEQYF. DNA of the CDR3: TGTGCCAGCAGTTACCGCCTGGGACTAGCCTACGAGCAGTACTTC.

V usage is TRBV5-1 and J usage is TRBJ2-1; no definite D call. Trimming removed 3 bases at V and 9 bases at J, with 22 bases between. Germline CDR1 reads SGHRS; CDR2 reads YFSETQ. The CDR3 has 16 residues. CDR3 DNA: TGCGCCAGCAGCTCGACCCCCGGGCGAACAGTAGGTGAGCAGTTCTTC. This translates into CASSSTPGRTVGEQFF.

CDR3 sequence reads: CASSVGGADYGYTF. For the CDR3, the DNA is TGTGCCAGCAGCGTAGGGGGCGCCGACTATGGCTACACCTTC. This chain connects TRBV9 to TRBJ1-2; tentative D call: TRBD1 (5 bases). Germline V CDR1 and CDR2: SGDLS, YYNGEE. The CDR3 length is 14 residues. V was clipped by 0 bases and J by 3 bases, with 9 bases between them.

This sequence joins TRBV24-1 and TRBJ1-2; 7 nucleotides line up with TRBD1. Looked up from germline, CDR1 is KGHDR and CDR2 is SFDVKD. This CDR3 has 14 residues. J was trimmed by 8 bases and V by 4 bases; bases with no gene match: 9. The CDR3 bases are TGTGCCACCAGTGACTTAACAGGGGAGTCCGGCTACACCTTC. This sequence encodes CATSDLTGESGYTF.

The V call is TRBV12-5, the J call TRBJ2-1, with 7 bases matching TRBD2. V shed 5 bases and J 10 bases; nucleotides not matched to a gene: 5. CDR3 length: 12 amino acids. Germline CDR1 and CDR2: LGHNT and FRNRAP. CDR3 sequence (DNA): TGTGCTAGTGGTCCCCATAGCGGGGAGCAGTTCTTC. It specifies CASGPHSGEQFF.

This clonotype appeared a few times. J is TRBJ2-7 and V is TRBV20-1; weak D call: TRBD2 (6 bases). The germline V gene encodes CDR1 DFQATT and CDR2 SNEGSKA (reference sequence). This CDR3 has 14 amino acids. V dropped 1 base and J dropped 4 bases, with 14 bases sitting between them. CDR3: CSARVQDYMYEQYF. Here the CDR3 DNA reads TGCAGTGCTAGAGTTCAGGACTACATGTACGAGCAGTACTTC.